The 9 T cell receptor beta chains reported below all come from one sample, sequenced in a study of radiation and T cells in renal cell carcinoma. Assay: immunoSEQ multiplex PCR; the TCRdb copy retains only in-frame clones and omits some. Here the sample spans roughly 80,000 clones, roughly 85% being singletons. Time point in this sample: blood 4 weeks post-SBRT, at nephrectomy. Treatment specified: 15 Gy SBRT to primary tumor, nephrectomy 4 weeks later. The input for sequencing was blood, taken from a patient whose treatment included radiotherapy and nephrectomy. The receptors stem from a woman aged 55-70 years with renal cell carcinoma.

The V gene is TRBV9, the J gene TRBJ2-3; D perhaps matches TRBD1 (6 bases). The length of the CDR3 is 15 residues. V lost 3 bases to trimming and J lost 5 bases, with 16 bases between them. Germline CDR1 SGDLS, CDR2 YYNGEE. The CDR3 loop is CASSAGHPGQDTQYF. For the CDR3, the DNA is TGTGCCAGCAGCGCGGGACACCCGGGGCAAGATACGCAGTATTTT.

This clone was picked up a small number of times. The rearrangement links TRBV5-5 to TRBJ1-1; D remains unclear. The length of the CDR3 is 11 residues. In germline, CDR1 is SGHKS, CDR2 YYEKEE (reference sequence). V gave up 0 bases and J gave up 11 bases, with 8 bases separating them. The CDR3 here is CASSLEVRAFF. The CDR3 bases are TGTGCCAGCAGCTTGGAAGTACGCGCTTTCTTT.

J is TRBJ2-7 and V is TRBV28; D gene ambiguous. V shed 4 bases and J shed 2 bases, with 6 bases lying between them. CDR3 length: 12 amino acids. Germline V lookup: CDR1 MDHEN, CDR2 SYDVKM. The CDR3 nucleotides read TGTGCCAGCAGTTATGGTCCCTACGAGCAGTACTTC. Translating gives CASSYGPYEQYF.

The chain links TRBV14 to TRBJ1-2, with D perhaps matching TRBD1 (6 bases). Germline V gives CDR1 SGHDN, CDR2 FVKESK. This CDR3 region has 15 residues. The germline V and J ends were trimmed by 2 bases and 4 bases, with 14 bases remaining between them. CDR3 loop: CASSQWPKGGYGYTF. The CDR3 bases are TGTGCCAGCAGCCAATGGCCTAAGGGGGGCTATGGCTACACCTTC.

The chain couples TRBV7-3 to TRBJ2-1; the D gene could be TRBD1 or TRBD2 (6 bases each). Germline V lookup: CDR1 SGHTA, CDR2 FQGTGA. Between the trimmed V and J ends, which lost 1 base and 0 bases, there was a span of 10 bases. This CDR3 region has 16 residues. CDR3 nucleotides: TGTGCCAGCAGCTTAAGGGGGGCAAGCTCCTACAATGAGCAGTTCTTC. This gives the protein CASSLRGASSYNEQFF.

The genes are TRBV9 and TRBJ1-1; 7 nucleotides match TRBD1. Germline V gives CDR1 SGDLS, CDR2 YYNGEE. The CDR3 consists of 14 residues. Germline trimming cut 2 bases from V and 7 bases from J; bases unmatched to any gene: 8. The CDR3 sequence: CASSVTGEQGEAFF. The CDR3 DNA reads TGTGCCAGCAGCGTTACAGGGGAACAGGGTGAAGCTTTCTTT.

The chain is built from TRBV6-4 and TRBJ2-5; 9 nucleotides line up with TRBD1. The germline CDR1 and CDR2 sequences are MRHNA and SNTAGT. V trimming: 9 bases; J trimming: 4 bases; junction bases outside the gene matches: 6. The CDR3 is 13 residues long. CDR3 nucleotide sequence: TGTGCCAGGCCGGGACAGGGAGGAGAGACCCAGTACTTC. Translated: CARPGQGGETQYF.

V and J are TRBV18 and TRBJ2-7, with 8 bases lining up with TRBD1. CDR1 is KGHSH, CDR2 LQKENI, per germline. V lost 11 bases to trimming and J lost 3 bases; unmatched junction nucleotides: 9. The CDR3 length is 13 residues. CDR3 in amino acids: CAGAGTGHYEQYF. In DNA, the CDR3 is TGTGCCGGAGCCGGGACAGGCCACTACGAGCAGTACTTC.

The chain has TRBV19 and TRBJ1-2, with 8 bases identical to TRBD1. This CDR3 comprises 14 residues. The V gene's germline CDR1 is LNHDA and CDR2 SQIVND (reference sequence). Trimming at V came to 3 bases and at J to 7 bases, leaving 7 bases not matched to a gene. Here the CDR3 DNA reads TGTGCCAGTAGTATGCCCCGGACAGGGTTTGGCTACACCTTC. Residues: CASSMPRTGFGYTF.